Below, one T cell receptor (beta chain) is given with its context. Antigen: not known. This sample was included in a study of T cell repertoires in cytomegalovirus infection. TCRdb analysed the reads with MiXCR anew, one entry per CDR3 protein. The data show about 350,000 distinct CDR3 sequences, about 32% seen once. The origin of this receptor is a human donor in good health (CMV status not recorded). Some clones in this sample may be carry-over from other donors' samples. Here the sequenced sample was cultured PBMCs, taken from culture after CMV antigen stimulation.

CDR3 region: CASSLATPSYEQYF. The CDR3 DNA reads as TGTGCCAGCAGCTTAGCTACCCCTTCCTACGAGCAGTACTTC. The chain links TRBV7-2 to TRBJ2-7; D unclear. CDR1 is SGHTA, CDR2 FQGNSA, per germline. This CDR3 contains 14 residues. Trimming pared 0 bases from V and 1 base from J, leaving 7 bases between.